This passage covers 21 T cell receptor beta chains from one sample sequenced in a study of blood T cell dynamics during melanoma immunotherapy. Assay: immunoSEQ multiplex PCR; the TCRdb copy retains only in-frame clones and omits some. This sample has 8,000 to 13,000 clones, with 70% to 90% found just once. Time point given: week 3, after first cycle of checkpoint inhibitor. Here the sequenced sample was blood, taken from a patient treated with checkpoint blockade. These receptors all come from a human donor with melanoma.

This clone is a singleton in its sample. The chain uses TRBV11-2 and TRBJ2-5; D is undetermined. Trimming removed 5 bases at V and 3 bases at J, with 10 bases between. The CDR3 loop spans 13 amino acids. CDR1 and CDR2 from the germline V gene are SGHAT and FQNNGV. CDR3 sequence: CASSPGWKETQYF. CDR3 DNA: TGTGCCAGCAGCCCGGGTTGGAAAGAGACCCAGTACTTC. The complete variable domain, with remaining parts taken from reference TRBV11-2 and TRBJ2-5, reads EAGVAQSPRYKIIEKRQSVAFWCNPISGHATLYWYQQILGQGPKLLIQFQNNGVVDDSQLPKDRFSAERLKGVDSTLKIQPAKLEDSAVYLCASSPGWKETQYFGPGTRLLVL.

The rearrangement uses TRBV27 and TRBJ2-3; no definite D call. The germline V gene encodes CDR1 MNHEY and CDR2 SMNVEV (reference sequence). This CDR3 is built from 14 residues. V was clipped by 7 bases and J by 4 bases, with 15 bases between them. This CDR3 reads CASMWGRRPDTQYF. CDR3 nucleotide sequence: TGTGCCAGCATGTGGGGTAGAAGGCCAGATACGCAGTATTTT.

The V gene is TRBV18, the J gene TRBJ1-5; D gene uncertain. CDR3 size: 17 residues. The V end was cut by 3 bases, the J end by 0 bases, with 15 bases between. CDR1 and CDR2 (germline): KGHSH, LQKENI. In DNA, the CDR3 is TGTGCCAGCTCACCTACCGCGGGATACTATAGCAATCAGCCCCAGCATTTT. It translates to CASSPTAGYYSNQPQHF.

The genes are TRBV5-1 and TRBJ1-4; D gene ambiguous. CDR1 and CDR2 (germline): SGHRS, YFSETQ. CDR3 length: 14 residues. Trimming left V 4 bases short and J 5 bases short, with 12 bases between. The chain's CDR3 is CASSRGRLNEKLFF. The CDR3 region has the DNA TGCGCCAGCAGCCGTGGACGGCTCAATGAAAAACTGTTTTTT.

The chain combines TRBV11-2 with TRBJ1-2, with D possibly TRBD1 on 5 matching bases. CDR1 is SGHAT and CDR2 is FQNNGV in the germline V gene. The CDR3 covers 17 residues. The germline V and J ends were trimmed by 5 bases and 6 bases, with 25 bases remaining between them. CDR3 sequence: CASSIARGPSRTDGYTF. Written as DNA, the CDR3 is TGTGCCAGCAGCATTGCCCGGGGACCTTCAAGAACCGATGGCTACACCTTC.

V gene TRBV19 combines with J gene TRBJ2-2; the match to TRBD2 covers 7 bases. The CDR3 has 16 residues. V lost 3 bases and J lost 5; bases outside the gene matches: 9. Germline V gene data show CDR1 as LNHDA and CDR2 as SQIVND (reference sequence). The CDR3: CASSIPLAVKTGELFF. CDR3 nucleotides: TGTGCCAGTAGTATCCCGCTAGCGGTTAAGACCGGGGAGCTGTTTTTT.

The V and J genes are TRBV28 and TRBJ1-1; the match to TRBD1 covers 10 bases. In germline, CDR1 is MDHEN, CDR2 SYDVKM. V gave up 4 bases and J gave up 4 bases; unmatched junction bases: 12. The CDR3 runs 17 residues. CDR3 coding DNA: TGTGCCAGCAGTTCTACAGGACAGGGGGGACGTAGCACTGAAGCTTTCTTT. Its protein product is CASSSTGQGGRSTEAFF.

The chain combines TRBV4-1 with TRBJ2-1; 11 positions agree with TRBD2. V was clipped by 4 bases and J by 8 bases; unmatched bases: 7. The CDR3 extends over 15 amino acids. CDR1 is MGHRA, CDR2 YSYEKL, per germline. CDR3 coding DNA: TGCGCCAGCAGCCTAACTAGCGGGAGTTTTGATGAGCAGTTCTTC. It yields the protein CASSLTSGSFDEQFF.

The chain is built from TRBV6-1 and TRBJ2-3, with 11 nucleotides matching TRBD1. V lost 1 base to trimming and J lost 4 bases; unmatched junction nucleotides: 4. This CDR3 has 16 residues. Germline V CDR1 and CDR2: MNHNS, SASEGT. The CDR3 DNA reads TGTGCCAGCAGTGAAGTCCGGACAGGGGGCGCAGATACGCAGTATTTT. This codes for CASSEVRTGGADTQYF.

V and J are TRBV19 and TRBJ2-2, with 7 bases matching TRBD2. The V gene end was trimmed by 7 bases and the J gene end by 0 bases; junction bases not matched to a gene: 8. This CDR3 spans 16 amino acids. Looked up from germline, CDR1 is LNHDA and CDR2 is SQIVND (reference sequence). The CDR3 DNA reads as TGTGCCAGTACCTTCCTAGCGGACCCGAACACCGGGGAGCTGTTTTTT. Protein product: CASTFLADPNTGELFF. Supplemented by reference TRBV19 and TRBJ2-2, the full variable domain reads DGGITQSPKYLFRKEGQNVTLSCEQNLNHDAMYWYRQDPGQGLRLIYYSQIVNDFQKGDIAEGYSVSREKKESFPLTVTSAQKNPTAFYLCASTFLADPNTGELFFGEGSRLTVL.

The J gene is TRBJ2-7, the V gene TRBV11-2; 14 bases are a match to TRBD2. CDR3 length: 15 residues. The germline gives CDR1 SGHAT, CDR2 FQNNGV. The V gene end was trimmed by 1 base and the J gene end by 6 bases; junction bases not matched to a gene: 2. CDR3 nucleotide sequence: TGTGCCAGCAGCTTAGGTGGGACTAGCGGGAGCGAGCAGTACTTC. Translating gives CASSLGGTSGSEQYF.

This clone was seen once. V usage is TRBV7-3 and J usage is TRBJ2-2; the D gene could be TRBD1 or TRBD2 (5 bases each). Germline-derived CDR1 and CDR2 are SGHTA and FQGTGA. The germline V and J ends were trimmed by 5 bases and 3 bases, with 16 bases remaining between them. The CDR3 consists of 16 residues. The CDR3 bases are TGTGCCAGCAGCCTGTCCGGGACGGTAGACACCGGGGAGCTGTTTTTT. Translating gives CASSLSGTVDTGELFF.

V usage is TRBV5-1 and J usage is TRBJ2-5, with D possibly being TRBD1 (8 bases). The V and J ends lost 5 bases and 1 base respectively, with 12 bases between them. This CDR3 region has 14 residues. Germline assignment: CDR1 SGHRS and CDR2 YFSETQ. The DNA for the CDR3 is TGCGCCAGCAGACAGGGGGGGGCCCAAGAGACCCAGTACTTC. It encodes CASRQGGAQETQYF.

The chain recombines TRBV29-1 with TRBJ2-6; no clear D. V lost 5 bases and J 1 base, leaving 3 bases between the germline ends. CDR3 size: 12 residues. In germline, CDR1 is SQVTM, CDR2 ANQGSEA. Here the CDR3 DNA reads TGCAGCGTTATTTCTGGGGCCAACGTCCTGACTTTC. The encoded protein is CSVISGANVLTF.

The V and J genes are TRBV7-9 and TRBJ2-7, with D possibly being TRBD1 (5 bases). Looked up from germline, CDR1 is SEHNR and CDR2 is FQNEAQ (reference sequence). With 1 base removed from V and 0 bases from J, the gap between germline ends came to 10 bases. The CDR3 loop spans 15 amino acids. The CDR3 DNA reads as TGTGCCAGCAGCTTAGAACCCAGGGACTCCTACGAGCAGTACTTC. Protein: CASSLEPRDSYEQYF.

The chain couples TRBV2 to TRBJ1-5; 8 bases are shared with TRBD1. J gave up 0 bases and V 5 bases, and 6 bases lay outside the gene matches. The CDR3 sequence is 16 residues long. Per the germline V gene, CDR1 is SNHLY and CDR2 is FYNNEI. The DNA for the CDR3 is TGTGCCAGCAGTAGGGACAGGACTTATAGCAATCAGCCCCAGCATTTT. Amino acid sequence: CASSRDRTYSNQPQHF.

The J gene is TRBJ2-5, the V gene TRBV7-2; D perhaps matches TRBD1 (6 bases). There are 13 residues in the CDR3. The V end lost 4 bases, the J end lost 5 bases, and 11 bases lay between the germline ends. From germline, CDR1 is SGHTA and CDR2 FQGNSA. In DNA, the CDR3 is TGTGCCAGCAGCTCTACAGGGCGGGAGACCCAGTACTTC. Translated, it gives CASSSTGRETQYF.

The CDR3 nucleotides are TGCGCCAGCAGCAGAGGACAGGGCAGTTGGACAGATACGCAGTATTTT. Translation: CASSRGQGSWTDTQYF. The chain joins TRBV4-1 to TRBJ2-3; TRBD1 matches at 8 bases. The length of the CDR3 is 16 residues. The germline CDR1 and CDR2 sequences are MGHRA and YSYEKL. V shed 5 bases and J 3 bases; nucleotides not matched to a gene: 10.

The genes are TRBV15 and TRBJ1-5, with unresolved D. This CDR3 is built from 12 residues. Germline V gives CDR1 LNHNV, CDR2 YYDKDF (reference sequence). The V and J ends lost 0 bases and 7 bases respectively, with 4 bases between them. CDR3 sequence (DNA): TGTGCCACCAGCAGAGATGTCCAGCCCCAGCATTTT. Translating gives CATSRDVQPQHF.

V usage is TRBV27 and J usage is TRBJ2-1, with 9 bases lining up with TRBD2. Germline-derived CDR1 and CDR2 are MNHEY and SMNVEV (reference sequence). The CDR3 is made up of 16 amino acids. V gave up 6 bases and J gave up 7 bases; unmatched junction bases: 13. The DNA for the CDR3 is TGTGCCAGCAGCCAAGGGCTAGCGGGGATCCGGAATGAGCAGTTCTTC. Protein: CASSQGLAGIRNEQFF.

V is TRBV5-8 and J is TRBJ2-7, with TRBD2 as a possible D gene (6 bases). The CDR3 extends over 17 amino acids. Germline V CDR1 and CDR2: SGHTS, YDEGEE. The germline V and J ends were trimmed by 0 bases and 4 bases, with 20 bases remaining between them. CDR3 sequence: CASSLGRGPGVKYEQYF. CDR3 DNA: TGTGCCAGCAGCTTGGGCCGGGGCCCGGGGGTGAAATACGAGCAGTACTTC.